The clone carrying this T cell receptor (beta chain) was counted only a few times. Its antigen is not identified. The PCR was carried out with 60 Vbeta primers and 13 Jbeta primers. The table came from immunoSEQ multiplex PCR; TCRdb's copy has only in-frame clones and leaves some out. The sample consists of around 150,000 clones, nearly 70% of them appearing once. V lost 6 bases, J lost 7 bases, and 12 bases stayed unmatched. Germline CDR1 is WNHNN and CDR2 is SYGVQD (reference sequence). The CDR3 consists of 14 residues. This specimen comes from a study of cytomegalovirus exposure and HLA in healthy donors. Overall study results and limits: Presence/absence analyses assumed roughly uniform sequencing depth across donors, which may not hold. TCR beta V- and J-gene trimming, according to a later analysis, was linked to a missense DCLRE1C variant.

Sample: PBMCs. The chain joins TRBV10-1 to TRBJ2-7, with 7 positions matching TRBD2. The sequence was collected from a man aged 25 to 40 in good health and CMV-seropositive. The CDR3 DNA is TGCGCCAGCAGCGGAGGGGCGGGAGAGAGGGAGCAGTACTTC. It specifies CASSGGAGEREQYF.